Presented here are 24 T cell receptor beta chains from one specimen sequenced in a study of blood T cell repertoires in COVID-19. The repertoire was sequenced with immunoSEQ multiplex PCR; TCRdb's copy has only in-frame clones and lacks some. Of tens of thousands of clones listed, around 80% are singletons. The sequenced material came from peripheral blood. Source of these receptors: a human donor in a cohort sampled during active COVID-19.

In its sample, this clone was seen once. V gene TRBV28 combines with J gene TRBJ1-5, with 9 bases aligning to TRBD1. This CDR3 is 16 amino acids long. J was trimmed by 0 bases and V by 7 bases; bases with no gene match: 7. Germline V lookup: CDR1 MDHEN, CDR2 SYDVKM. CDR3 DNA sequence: TGTGCCAGCATTAGAGGGACAGGGACTAGCAATCAGCCCCAGCATTTT. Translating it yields CASIRGTGTSNQPQHF.

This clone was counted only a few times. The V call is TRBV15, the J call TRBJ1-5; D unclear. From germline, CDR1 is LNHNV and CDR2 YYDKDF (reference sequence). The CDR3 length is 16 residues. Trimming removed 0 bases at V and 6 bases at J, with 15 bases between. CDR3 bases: TGTGCCACCAGCAGAGATAAAGGCGGCAGAGGTCAGCCCCAGCATTTT. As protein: CATSRDKGGRGQPQHF. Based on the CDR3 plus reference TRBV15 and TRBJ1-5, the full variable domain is DAMVIQNPRYQVTQFGKPVTLSCSQTLNHNVMYWYQQKSSQAPKLLFHYYDKDFNNEADTPDNFQSRRPNTSFCFLDIRSPGLGDTAMYLCATSRDKGGRGQPQHFGDGTRLSIL.

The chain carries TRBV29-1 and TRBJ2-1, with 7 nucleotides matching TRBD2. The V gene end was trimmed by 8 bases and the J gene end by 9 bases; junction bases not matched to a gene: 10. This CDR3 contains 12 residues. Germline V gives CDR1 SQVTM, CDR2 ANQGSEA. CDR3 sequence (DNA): TGCAGCCTCGGGCTGGGAGGGAGTGAGCAGTTCTTC. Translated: CSLGLGGSEQFF.

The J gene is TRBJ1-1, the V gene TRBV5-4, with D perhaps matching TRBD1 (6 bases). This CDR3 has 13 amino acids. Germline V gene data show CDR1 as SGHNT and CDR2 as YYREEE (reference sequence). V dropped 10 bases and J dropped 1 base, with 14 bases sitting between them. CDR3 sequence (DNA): TGTGCCGGTCAAGGGGGAAGGAACACTGAAGCTTTCTTT. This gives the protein CAGQGGRNTEAFF.

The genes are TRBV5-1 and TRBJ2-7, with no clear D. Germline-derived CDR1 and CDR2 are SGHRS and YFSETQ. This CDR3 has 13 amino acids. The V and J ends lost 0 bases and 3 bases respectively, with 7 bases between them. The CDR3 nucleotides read TGCGCCAGCAGCTTGGATACTTACTACGAGCAGTACTTC. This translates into CASSLDTYYEQYF.

The CDR3 loop is CATSERRTRNNSPLHF. The DNA of the CDR3 is TGTGCCACCAGTGAGAGAAGGACAAGAAATAATTCACCCCTCCACTTT. V gene TRBV15 combines with J gene TRBJ1-6; the D gene is possibly TRBD1 (5 bases). Deletions cut 6 bases from V and 5 bases from J, with 17 bases between. The CDR3 sequence is 16 residues long. Germline CDR1 LNHNV, CDR2 YYDKDF (reference sequence).

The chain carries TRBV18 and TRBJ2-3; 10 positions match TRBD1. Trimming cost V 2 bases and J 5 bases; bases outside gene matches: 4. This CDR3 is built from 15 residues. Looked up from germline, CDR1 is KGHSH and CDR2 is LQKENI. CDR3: CASSPVGQGEDTQYF. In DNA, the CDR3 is TGTGCCAGCTCACCAGTTGGACAGGGGGAAGATACGCAGTATTTT.

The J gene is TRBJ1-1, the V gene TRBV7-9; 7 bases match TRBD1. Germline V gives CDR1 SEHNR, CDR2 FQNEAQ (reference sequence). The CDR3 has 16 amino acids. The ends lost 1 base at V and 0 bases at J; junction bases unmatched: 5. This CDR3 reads CASSLDRGFMNTEAFF. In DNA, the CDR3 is TGTGCCAGCAGCTTAGACAGGGGATTTATGAACACTGAAGCTTTCTTT.

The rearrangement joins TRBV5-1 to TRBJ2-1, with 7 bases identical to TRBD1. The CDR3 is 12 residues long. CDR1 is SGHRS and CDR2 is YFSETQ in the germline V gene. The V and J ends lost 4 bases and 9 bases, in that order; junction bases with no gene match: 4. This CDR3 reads CASSIGGTEQFF. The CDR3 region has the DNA TGCGCCAGCAGCATAGGGGGCACTGAGCAGTTCTTC.

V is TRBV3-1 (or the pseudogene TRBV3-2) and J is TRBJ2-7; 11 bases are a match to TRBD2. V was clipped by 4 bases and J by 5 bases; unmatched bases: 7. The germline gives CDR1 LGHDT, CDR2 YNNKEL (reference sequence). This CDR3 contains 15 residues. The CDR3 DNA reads TGTGCCAGCAGCCCGCTAGCGGGGGGTGGCCACGAGCAGTACTTC. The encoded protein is CASSPLAGGGHEQYF.

The CDR3 region is CATSDWDSGTQYF. CDR3 in DNA: TGTGCCACCAGTGACTGGGACAGTGGGACCCAGTACTTC. The gene calls are TRBV24-1 and TRBJ2-5; 7 bases match TRBD1. The CDR3 has 13 residues. CDR1 and CDR2 (germline): KGHDR, SFDVKD. V was pared by 4 bases and J by 7 bases, with 5 bases of the junction left unmatched.

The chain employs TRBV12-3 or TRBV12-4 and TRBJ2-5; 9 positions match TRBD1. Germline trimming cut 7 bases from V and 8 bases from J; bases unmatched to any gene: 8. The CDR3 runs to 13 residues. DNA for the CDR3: TGTGCCAGCACTGATCCGGGACAGGGAACCCAGTACTTC. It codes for CASTDPGQGTQYF.

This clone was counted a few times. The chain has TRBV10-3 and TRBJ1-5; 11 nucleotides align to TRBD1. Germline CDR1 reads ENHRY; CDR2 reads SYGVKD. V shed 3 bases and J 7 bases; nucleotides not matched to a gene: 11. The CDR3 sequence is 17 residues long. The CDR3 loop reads CAISEGRGQGAAQPQHF. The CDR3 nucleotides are TGTGCCATCAGTGAAGGGCGTGGACAGGGGGCCGCCCAGCCCCAGCATTTT.

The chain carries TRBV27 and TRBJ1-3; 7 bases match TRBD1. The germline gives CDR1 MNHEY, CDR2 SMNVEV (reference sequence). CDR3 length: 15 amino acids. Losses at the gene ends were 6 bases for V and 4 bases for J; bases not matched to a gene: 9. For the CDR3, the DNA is TGTGCCAGCAGCCGACAGGGAAGTTCGGGAAACACCATATATTTT. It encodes CASSRQGSSGNTIYF.

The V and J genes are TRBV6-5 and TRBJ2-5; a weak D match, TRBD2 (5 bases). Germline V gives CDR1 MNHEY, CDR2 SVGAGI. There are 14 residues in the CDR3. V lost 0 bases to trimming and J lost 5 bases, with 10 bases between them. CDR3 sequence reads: CASSYSRGLETQYF. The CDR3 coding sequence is TGTGCCAGCAGTTACTCTCGGGGTTTGGAGACCCAGTACTTC.

This CDR3 is CASRHWQGYGYTF. CDR3 DNA: TGTGCCAGCAGACACTGGCAGGGGTATGGCTACACCTTC. The J gene is TRBJ1-2, the V gene TRBV28; possibly TRBD1 for D (6 bases). The CDR3 is 13 residues long. Germline CDR1 reads MDHEN; CDR2 reads SYDVKM. Trimming left V 6 bases short and J 5 bases short, with 13 bases between.

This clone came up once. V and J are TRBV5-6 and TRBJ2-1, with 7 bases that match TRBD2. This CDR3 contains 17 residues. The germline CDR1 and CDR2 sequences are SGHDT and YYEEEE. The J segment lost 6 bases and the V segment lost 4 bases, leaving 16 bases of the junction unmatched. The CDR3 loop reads CASSRRGGRGLSNEQFF. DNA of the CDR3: TGTGCCAGCAGCAGGCGCGGGGGACGGGGATTATCCAATGAGCAGTTCTTC.

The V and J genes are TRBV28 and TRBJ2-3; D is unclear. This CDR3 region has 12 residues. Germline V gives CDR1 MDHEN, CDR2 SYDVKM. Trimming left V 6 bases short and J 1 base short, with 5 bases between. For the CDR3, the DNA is TGTGCCAGCAGGTTCGGCACAGATACGCAGTATTTT. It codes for CASRFGTDTQYF. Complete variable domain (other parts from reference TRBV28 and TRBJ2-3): DVKVTQSSRYLVKRTGEKVFLECVQDMDHENMFWYRQDPGLGLRLIYFSYDVKMKEKGDIPEGYSVSREKKERFSLILESASTNQTSMYLCASRFGTDTQYFGPGTRLTVL.

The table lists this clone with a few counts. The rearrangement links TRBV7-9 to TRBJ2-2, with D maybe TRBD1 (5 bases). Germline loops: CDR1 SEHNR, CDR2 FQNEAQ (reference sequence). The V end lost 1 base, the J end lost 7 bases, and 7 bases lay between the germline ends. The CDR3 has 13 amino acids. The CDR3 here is CASSLGQFGELFF. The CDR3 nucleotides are TGTGCCAGCAGCTTAGGACAGTTCGGGGAGCTGTTTTTT.

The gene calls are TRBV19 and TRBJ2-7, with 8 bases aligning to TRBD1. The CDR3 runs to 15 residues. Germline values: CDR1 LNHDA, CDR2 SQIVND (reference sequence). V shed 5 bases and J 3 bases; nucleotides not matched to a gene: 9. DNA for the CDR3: TGTGCCAGTAGTTCCCGCGGACAGGGTGGCTACGAGCAGTACTTC. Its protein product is CASSSRGQGGYEQYF.

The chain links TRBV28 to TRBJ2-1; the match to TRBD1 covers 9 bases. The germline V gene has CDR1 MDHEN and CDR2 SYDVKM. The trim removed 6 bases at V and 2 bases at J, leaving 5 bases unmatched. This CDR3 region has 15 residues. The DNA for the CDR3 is TGTGCCAGCAGATCCGGGACAGGGACCTACAATGAGCAGTTCTTC. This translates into CASRSGTGTYNEQFF.

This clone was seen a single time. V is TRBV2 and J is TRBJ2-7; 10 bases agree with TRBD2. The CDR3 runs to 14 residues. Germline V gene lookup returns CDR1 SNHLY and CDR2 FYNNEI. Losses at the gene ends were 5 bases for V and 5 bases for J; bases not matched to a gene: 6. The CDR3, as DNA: TGTGCCAGCAGTTCCATAGCGGGGGGCCACGAGCAGTACTTC. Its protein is CASSSIAGGHEQYF.

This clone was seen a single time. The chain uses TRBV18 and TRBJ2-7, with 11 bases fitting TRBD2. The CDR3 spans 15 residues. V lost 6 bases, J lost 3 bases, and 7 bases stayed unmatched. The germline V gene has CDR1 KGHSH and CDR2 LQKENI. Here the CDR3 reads CASSPTGTSGYEQYF. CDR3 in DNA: TGTGCCAGCTCCCCCACCGGGACTAGCGGCTACGAGCAGTACTTC.

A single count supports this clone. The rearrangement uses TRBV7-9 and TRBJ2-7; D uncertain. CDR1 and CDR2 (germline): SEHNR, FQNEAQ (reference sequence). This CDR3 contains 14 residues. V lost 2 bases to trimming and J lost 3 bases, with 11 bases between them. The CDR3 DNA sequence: TGTGCCAGCAGCTTACGCGCCGGAGACTACGAGCAGTACTTC. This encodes CASSLRAGDYEQYF.